This T cell receptor beta chain was profiled in a study of Tregs in tolerant kidney transplant recipients. Study results and caveats: This study did not directly address biological reproducibility. Changing PCR primers prevented nucleotide comparison between some patients' samples.

Unstimulated regulatory T cells (CD4+CD25+CD127-), CD4+CD25- non-regulatory cells, CD4 and CD8 cells were FACS-sorted from thawed PBMCs. CDR3 size: 15 residues. V gave up 5 bases and J gave up 10 bases, with 18 bases separating them. CDR1 is KGHSH, CDR2 LQKENI, per germline. Comments on this clone: The antigen is not known. Other DNA sequences in the same sample also yield this CDR3.

Some clones are missing from TCRdb's copy, which holds only in-frame ones; the method was immunoSEQ multiplex PCR. Here the sample spans over 85,000 clones, over 85% being singletons. The TCR originated in a human donor who received a combined kidney and bone marrow transplant. V usage is TRBV18 and J usage is TRBJ1-6, with D possibly being TRBD1 (6 bases). Sequenced here: CD4+ T cells from blood, sampled before the transplant. CDR3 sequence: CASSAKDSSPSPLHF. The CDR3 region has the DNA TGTGCCAGCTCAGCGAAGGACAGCTCACCATCACCCCTCCACTTT. Together with reference TRBV18 and TRBJ1-6, the CDR3 gives the full variable domain: NAGVMQNPRHLVRRRGQEARLRCSPMKGHSHVYWYRQLPEEGLKFMVYLQKENIIDESGMPKERFSAEFPKEGPSILRIQQVVRGDSAAYFCASSAKDSSPSPLHFGNGTRLTVT.